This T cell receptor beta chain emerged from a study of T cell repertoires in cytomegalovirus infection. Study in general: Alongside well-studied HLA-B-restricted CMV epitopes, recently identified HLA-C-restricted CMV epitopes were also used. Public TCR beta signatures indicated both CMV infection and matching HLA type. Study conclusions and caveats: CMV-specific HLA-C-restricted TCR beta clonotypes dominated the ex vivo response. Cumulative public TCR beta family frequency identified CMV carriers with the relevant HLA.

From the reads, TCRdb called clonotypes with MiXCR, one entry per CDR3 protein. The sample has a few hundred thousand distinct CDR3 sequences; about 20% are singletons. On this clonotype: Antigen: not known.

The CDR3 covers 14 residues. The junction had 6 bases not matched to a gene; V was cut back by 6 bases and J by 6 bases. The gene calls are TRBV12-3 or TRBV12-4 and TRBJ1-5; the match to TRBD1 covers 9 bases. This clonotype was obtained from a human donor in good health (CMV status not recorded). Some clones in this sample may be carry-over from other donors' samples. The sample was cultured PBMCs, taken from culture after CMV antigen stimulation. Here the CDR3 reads CASRGQGRGQPQHF. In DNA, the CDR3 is TGTGCCAGCAGGGGACAGGGTAGGGGTCAGCCCCAGCATTTT.